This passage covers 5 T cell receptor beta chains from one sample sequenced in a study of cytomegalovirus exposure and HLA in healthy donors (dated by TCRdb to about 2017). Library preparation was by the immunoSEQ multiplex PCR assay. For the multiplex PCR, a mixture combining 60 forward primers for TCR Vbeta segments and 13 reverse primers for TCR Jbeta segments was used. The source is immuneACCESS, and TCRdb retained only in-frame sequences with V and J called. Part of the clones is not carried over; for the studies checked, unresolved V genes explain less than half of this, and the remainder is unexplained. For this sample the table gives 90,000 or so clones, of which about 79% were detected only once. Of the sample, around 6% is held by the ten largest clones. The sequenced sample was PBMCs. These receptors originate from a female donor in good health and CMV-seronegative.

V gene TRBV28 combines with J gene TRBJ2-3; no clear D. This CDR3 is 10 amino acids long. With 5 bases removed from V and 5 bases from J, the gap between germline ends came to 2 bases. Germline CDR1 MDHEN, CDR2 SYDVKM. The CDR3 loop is CASSLDTQYF. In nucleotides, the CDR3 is TGTGCCAGCAGTCTAGATACGCAGTATTTT. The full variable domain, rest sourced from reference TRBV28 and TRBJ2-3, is DVKVTQSSRYLVKRTGEKVFLECVQDMDHENMFWYRQDPGLGLRLIYFSYDVKMKEKGDIPEGYSVSREKKERFSLILESASTNQTSMYLCASSLDTQYFGPGTRLTVL.

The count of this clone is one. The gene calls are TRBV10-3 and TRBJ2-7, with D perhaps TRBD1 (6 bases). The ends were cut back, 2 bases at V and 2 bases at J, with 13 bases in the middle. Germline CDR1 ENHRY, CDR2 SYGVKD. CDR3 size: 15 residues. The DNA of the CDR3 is TGTGCCATCAGTGAGAGCTTGGACAGAGCCTACGAGCAGTACTTC. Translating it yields CAISESLDRAYEQYF.

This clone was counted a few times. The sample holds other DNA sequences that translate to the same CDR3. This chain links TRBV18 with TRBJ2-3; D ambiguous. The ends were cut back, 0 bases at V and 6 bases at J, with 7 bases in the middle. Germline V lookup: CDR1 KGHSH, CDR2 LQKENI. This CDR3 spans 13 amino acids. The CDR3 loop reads CASSPPVRDTQYF. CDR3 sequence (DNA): TGTGCCAGCTCACCACCAGTCCGGGATACGCAGTATTTT. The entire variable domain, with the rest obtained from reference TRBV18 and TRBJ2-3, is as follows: NAGVMQNPRHLVRRRGQEARLRCSPMKGHSHVYWYRQLPEEGLKFMVYLQKENIIDESGMPKERFSAEFPKEGPSILRIQQVVRGDSAAYFCASSPPVRDTQYFGPGTRLTVL.

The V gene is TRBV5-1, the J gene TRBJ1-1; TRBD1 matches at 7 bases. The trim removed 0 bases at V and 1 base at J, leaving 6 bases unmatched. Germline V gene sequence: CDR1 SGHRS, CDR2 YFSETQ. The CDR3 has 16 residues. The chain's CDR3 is CASSLDDRVSNTEAFF. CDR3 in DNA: TGCGCCAGCAGCTTGGACGACAGGGTTTCGAACACTGAAGCTTTCTTT. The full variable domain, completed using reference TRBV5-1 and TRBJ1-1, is KAGVTQTPRYLIKTRGQQVTLSCSPISGHRSVSWYQQTPGQGLQFLFEYFSETQRNKGNFPGRFSGRQFSNSRSEMNVSTLELGDSALYLCASSLDDRVSNTEAFFGQGTRLTVV.

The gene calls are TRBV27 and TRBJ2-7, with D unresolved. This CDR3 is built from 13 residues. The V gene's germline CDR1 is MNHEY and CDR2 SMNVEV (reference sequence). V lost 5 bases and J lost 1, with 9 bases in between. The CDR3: CASSGTASYEQYF. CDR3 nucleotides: TGTGCCAGCAGTGGAACAGCTTCCTACGAGCAGTACTTC.